This T cell receptor (beta chain) was sequenced in a study of T cells in Graves' hyperthyroidism and ophthalmopathy. In this sample, this clonotype turned up a few times. Amplification targeted TCR beta CDR3 regions from RNA transcripts. When the TCR CDR3 underwent first-round RT-PCR, the HTBI primer set was used. TCRdb called the multiplex PCR reads again in MiXCR, with one record for every CDR3 protein. The table has about 210,000 distinct CDR3 sequences, roughly a sixth seen once; the top ten hold 50%. Germline CDR1 reads SGHNT; CDR2 reads YENEEA. J was trimmed by 1 base and V by 1 base; bases with no gene match: 3. This CDR3 contains 16 residues. Patients were excluded because of uncontrolled infection, other autoimmune disease, pregnancy or lactation. Diagnoses rested on clinical symptoms, serum thyroxine and TRAb, thyroid ultrasound and orbital computed tomography.

The sequence was collected from a man aged 45-65 years with Graves' hyperthyroidism. The sequencing input was blood. The chain has TRBV11-3 and TRBJ2-1; the match to TRBD1 covers 8 bases. CDR3 sequence: CASSLAGGESYNEQFF. Here the CDR3 DNA reads TGTGCCAGCAGCTTAGCAGGGGGCGAATCCTACAATGAGCAGTTCTTC. Based on the CDR3 plus reference TRBV11-3 and TRBJ2-1, the full variable domain is EAGVVQSPRYKIIEKKQPVAFWCNPISGHNTLYWYLQNLGQGPELLIRYENEEAVDDSQLPKDRFSAERLKGVDSTLKIQPAELGDSAVYLCASSLAGGESYNEQFFGPGTRLTVL.